These 2 T cell receptor beta chains came from one sample sequenced in a study of response to subunit inactivated influenza vaccine. Via MiXCR, TCRdb re-called the RT-PCR reads, giving one row per CDR3 protein. Of roughly 760,000 distinct CDR3 sequences in the sample, about 20% were seen once. The material was PBMCs from blood, obtained about 5 days after vaccination. These receptors all come from a man between 45 and 60 years old who received an inactivated influenza vaccine.

This clonotype was detected only a few times. V is TRBV6-1 and J is TRBJ2-7; 11 bases align to TRBD2. The CDR3 has 16 residues. V lost 8 bases, J lost 3 bases, and 12 bases stayed unmatched. In germline, CDR1 is MNHNS, CDR2 SASEGT. The CDR3 DNA follows: TGTGCCAGCCAAATAGCGGGAGGGGGCCCCCGCTACGAGCAGTACTTC. Translated: CASQIAGGGPRYEQYF.

This clonotype appeared many times. The V call is TRBV7-3, the J call TRBJ2-2; no reliable D call. This CDR3 is 12 amino acids long. Trimming shortened V by 4 bases and J by 3 bases, and 3 bases separated the two germline ends. Germline lookup yields CDR1 SGHTA and CDR2 FQGTGA. The CDR3 DNA sequence: TGTGCCAGCAGCTCGGACACCGGGGAGCTGTTTTTT. Its translation is CASSSDTGELFF.